The entry below gives a single T cell receptor (beta chain) sequence along with its context. Its specificity is unknown. In germline, CDR1 is SEHNR, CDR2 FQNEAQ (reference sequence). Trimming removed 2 bases at V and 3 bases at J, with 10 bases between. This CDR3 has 14 amino acids. 60 Vbeta and 13 Jbeta primers were used in PCR. Clones were sequenced by immunoSEQ multiplex PCR, and TCRdb holds only the in-frame ones, with some missing. The sample has 80,000 to 90,000 clones; roughly 80% are singletons. The sample originates from a study of cytomegalovirus exposure and HLA in healthy donors. Study-level background: Unique TCR beta sequences numbering approximately 100 million came from around 180 million T cells in an earlier analysis. Early released data had 65 million to 100 million unique TCRs, all coming from HLA-typed donors.

Study findings and constraints: The listing of roughly 160 TCR beta chains classed them as cytomegalovirus-associated. In a later analysis, TCR beta V- and J-gene trimming was associated with a missense DCLRE1C variant.

The chain uses TRBV7-9 and TRBJ1-1; D remains unclear. Specimen: PBMCs. The TCR originated in a woman aged 25 to 39 in good health and CMV-seronegative. DNA for the CDR3: TGTGCCAGCAGCTTACACGACTCGGACACTGAAGCTTTCTTT. This encodes CASSLHDSDTEAFF.